This T cell receptor (beta chain) was identified during a study of vaccination effects on CD4 cells after COVID-19. Across the study: Sampling occurred a median 72 days post second dose, range 14 to 241.

Study-wide results and caveats: After vaccination, at late timepoints, clones induced by infection and by vaccine contracted markedly.

Measured with immunoSEQ multiplex PCR; TCRdb has only the in-frame clones, and not every one. The sample gives around 23,000 clones, more than 70% of which show up once; more than 9% is in the top ten. Antigen-specific CD4+ T cells were expanded with viral peptide pools in the ViraFEST assay before sequencing. Isolation of CD4+ T cells took place after less than 12 days of culture. It was two doses of either the BNT162b2 or mRNA-1273 vaccine that participants received. Under 2.5 million PBMC were seeded per well and grown in the presence of roughly 10 IU/ml IL-2 and about 10 ug/ml peptides. J lost 3 bases, V lost 0 bases, and 4 bases had no gene match. Germline V gene data show CDR1 as MGHRA and CDR2 as YSYEKL. This CDR3 is 17 amino acids long. Comment on this clone: Its target is unknown.

The sample here was CD4+ T cells from PBMCs cultured with HCoV-229E spike peptides, taken after COVID-19 vaccination. V usage is TRBV4-1 and J usage is TRBJ1-6, with 8 bases matching TRBD1. This TCR came from a human donor who received a COVID-19 vaccine. DNA of the CDR3: TGCGCCAGCAGCCAAGATCCAGGGGGCAACTATAATTCACCCCTCCACTTT. Encoded protein: CASSQDPGGNYNSPLHF.